The subject of this entry is one T cell receptor (beta chain). The CDR3 is made up of 12 amino acids. Trimming left V 6 bases short and J 8 bases short, with 13 bases between. Germline CDR1 reads SNHLY; CDR2 reads FYNNEI. This record comes from a study of patients and donors after allogeneic stem cell transplantation. TCRdb used MiXCR to reprocess the RT-PCR reads, holding one entry per CDR3 protein. Here the sample spans 920,000 or so distinct CDR3 sequences, under 20% being singletons. The rearrangement uses TRBV2 and TRBJ1-2; D is undetermined. This TCR was recovered from a human donor who was either an allogeneic HSCT recipient or a stem cell or donor lymphocyte infusion donor (not recorded which). It is not recorded whose cells these are; they may come from a transplant donor. The material sequenced was blood, either unsorted or a sorted T cell fraction (not recorded which). The CDR3 sequence is CASRVNSGGYTF. The CDR3 DNA reads TGTGCCAGCAGGGTAAACTCGGGAGGCTACACCTTC.